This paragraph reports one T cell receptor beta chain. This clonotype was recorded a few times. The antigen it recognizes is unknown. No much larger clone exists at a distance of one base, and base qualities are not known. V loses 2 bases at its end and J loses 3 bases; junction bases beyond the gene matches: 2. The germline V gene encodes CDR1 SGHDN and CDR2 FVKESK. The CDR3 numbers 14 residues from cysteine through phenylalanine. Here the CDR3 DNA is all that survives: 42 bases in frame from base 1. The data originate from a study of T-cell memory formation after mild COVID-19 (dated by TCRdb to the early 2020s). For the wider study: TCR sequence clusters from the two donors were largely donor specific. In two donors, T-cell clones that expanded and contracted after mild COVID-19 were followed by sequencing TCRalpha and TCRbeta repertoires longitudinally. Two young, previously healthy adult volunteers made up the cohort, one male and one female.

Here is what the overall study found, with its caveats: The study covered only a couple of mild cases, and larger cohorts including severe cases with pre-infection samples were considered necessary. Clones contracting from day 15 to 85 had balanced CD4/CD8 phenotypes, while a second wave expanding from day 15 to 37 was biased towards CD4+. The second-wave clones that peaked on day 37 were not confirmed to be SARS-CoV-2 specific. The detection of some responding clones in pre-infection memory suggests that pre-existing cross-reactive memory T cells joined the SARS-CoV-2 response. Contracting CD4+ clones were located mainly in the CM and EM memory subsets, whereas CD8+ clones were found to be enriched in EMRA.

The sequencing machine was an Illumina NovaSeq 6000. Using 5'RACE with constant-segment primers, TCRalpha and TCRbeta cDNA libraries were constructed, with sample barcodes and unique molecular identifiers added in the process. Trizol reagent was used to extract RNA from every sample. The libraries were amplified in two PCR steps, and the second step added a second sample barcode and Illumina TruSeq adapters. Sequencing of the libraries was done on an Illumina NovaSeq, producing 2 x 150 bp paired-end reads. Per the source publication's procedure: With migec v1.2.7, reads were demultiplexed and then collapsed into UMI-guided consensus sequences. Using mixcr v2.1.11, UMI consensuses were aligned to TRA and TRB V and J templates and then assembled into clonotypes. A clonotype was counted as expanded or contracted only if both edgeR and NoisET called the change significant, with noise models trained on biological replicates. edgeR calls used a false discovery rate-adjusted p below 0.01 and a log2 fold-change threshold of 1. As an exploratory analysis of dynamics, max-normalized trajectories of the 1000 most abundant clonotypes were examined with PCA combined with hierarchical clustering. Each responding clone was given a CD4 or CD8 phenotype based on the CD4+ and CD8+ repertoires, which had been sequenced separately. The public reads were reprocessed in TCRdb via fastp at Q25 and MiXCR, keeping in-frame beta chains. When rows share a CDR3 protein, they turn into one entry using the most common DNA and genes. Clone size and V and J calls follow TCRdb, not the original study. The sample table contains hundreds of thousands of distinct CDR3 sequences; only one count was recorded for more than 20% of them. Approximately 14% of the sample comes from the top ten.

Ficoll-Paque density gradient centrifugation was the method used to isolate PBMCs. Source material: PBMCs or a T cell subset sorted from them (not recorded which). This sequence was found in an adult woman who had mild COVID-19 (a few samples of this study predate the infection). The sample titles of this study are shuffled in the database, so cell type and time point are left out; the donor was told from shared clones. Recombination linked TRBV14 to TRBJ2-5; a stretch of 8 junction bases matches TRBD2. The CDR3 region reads CASSQKLAEETQYF. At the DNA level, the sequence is TGTGCCAGCAGCCAAAAACTAGCGGAAGAGACCCAGTACTTC.